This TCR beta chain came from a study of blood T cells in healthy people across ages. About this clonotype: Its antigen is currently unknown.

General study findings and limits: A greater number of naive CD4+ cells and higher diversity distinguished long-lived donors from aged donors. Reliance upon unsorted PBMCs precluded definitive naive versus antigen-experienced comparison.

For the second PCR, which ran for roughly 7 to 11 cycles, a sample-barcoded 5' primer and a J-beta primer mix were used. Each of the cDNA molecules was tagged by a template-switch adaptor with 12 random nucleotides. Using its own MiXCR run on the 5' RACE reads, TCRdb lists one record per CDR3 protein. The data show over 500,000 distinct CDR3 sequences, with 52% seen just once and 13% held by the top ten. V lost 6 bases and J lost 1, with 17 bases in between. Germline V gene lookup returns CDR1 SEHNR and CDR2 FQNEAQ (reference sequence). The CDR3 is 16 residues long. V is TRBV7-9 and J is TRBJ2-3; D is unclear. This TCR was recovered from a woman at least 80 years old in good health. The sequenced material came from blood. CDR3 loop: CASRLPVGVGTDTQYF. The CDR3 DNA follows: TGTGCCAGCAGGCTCCCCGTGGGCGTGGGCACAGATACGCAGTATTTT.